This T cell receptor beta chain was sequenced in a study of radiation and T cells in renal cell carcinoma. The time point here: baseline pretreatment blood. Noted treatment: 15 Gy SBRT to primary tumor, nephrectomy 4 weeks later. Germline V gene sequence: CDR1 MGHRA, CDR2 YSYEKL. The CDR3 is 18 residues long. V shed 4 bases and J 2 bases; nucleotides not matched to a gene: 11. Libraries were prepared by immunoSEQ multiplex PCR; TCRdb keeps only in-frame clonotypes and omits some of them. This sample carries about 130,000 clones, over 75% of them seen once, and the ten largest clones take about 11%. The chain joins TRBV4-1 to TRBJ2-6; TRBD1 agrees at 7 bases. The origin of this receptor is a woman aged 45-65 years with renal cell carcinoma. Sequenced material: blood, taken from a patient whose treatment included radiotherapy and nephrectomy. CDR3 in amino acids: CASSPLPSRGPGANVLTF. The DNA for the CDR3 is TGCGCCAGCAGCCCACTTCCCTCGAGGGGGCCTGGGGCCAACGTCCTGACTTTC.